A single sample is the source of the 9 T cell receptor beta chains below, sequenced in a study of cytomegalovirus exposure and HLA in healthy donors (dated by TCRdb to 2017 to 2019). The method was the immunoSEQ multiplex PCR assay. Here the immuneACCESS table is served through TCRdb, limited to in-frame sequences with V and J called. Missing clones are a known gap in these copies; in checked studies unresolved V genes cover under half, and the rest lacks a known reason. The sample yields more than 45,000 clones; roughly 89% were counted once. The leading ten clones occupy around 15% of the sample. Sequenced material: PBMCs. These receptors came from a woman aged 18 to 35 in good health and CMV-seronegative.

The genes are TRBV30 and TRBJ1-5; perhaps TRBD1 as D (6 bases). The CDR3 runs 15 residues. V was cut by 2 bases and J by 2 bases, with 13 bases left in between. Germline lookup yields CDR1 GTSNPN and CDR2 SVGIG (reference sequence). The CDR3 region has the DNA TGTGCCTGGAGTAGGGAGTCAGGGGGCAATCAGCCCCAGCATTTT. It is translated as CAWSRESGGNQPQHF.

The rearrangement joins TRBV5-1 to TRBJ2-1; TRBD2 matches at 15 bases. The CDR3 length is 19 residues. Germline CDR1 is SGHRS and CDR2 is YFSETQ. V dropped 4 bases and J dropped 2; count of bases not matched to a gene: 10. The CDR3 nucleotides read TGCGCCAGCAGCCAAGGACTAGCGGGAGGGCTGGGCCCCTACAATGAGCAGTTCTTC. Translated: CASSQGLAGGLGPYNEQFF.

This rearrangement joins TRBV28 to TRBJ2-7; possible D gene TRBD2, 6 bases. CDR3 length: 14 residues. Germline CDR1 reads MDHEN; CDR2 reads SYDVKM. V was pared by 3 bases and J by 3 bases, with 12 bases between. The CDR3, as DNA: TGTGCCAGCAGTTTCGAACCCGGGAGCTACGAGCAGTACTTC. Residues: CASSFEPGSYEQYF.

The genes are TRBV5-6 and TRBJ1-2; the D gene is possibly TRBD1 (6 bases). V shed 3 bases and J shed 4 bases, with 13 bases lying between them. Germline lookup yields CDR1 SGHDT and CDR2 YYEEEE. CDR3 length: 14 residues. CDR3 loop: CASSYGTLRYGYTF. CDR3 nucleotide sequence: TGTGCCAGCAGCTACGGGACACTTCGCTATGGCTACACCTTC.

V and J are TRBV6-5 and TRBJ1-2, with 8 positions matching TRBD1. The CDR3 loop spans 13 amino acids. The germline CDR1 and CDR2 sequences are MNHEY and SVGAGI. V was clipped by 4 bases and J by 8 bases; unmatched bases: 6. DNA for the CDR3: TGTGCCAGCAGTTTCAGGGGGCGTAGCGGCTACACCTTC. As protein: CASSFRGRSGYTF.

This chain uses TRBV2 with TRBJ2-3; TRBD2 aligns across 10 bases. The V and J ends lost 8 bases and 7 bases, in that order; junction bases with no gene match: 6. The germline gives CDR1 SNHLY, CDR2 FYNNEI. The CDR3 sequence is 13 residues long. The CDR3 coding sequence is TGTGCCAGCGGTAGCGGGGGGTGGAATACGCAGTATTTT. It is translated as CASGSGGWNTQYF. Complete variable domain (other parts from reference TRBV2 and TRBJ2-3): EPEVTQTPSHQVTQMGQEVILRCVPISNHLYFYWYRQILGQKVEFLVSFYNNEISEKSEIFDDQFSVERPDGSNFTLKIRSTKLEDSAMYFCASGSGGWNTQYFGPGTRLTVL.

The chain carries TRBV11-1 and TRBJ1-2; D is unclear. Germline V gives CDR1 SGHAT, CDR2 FQDESV (reference sequence). V was clipped by 2 bases and J by 2 bases, with 6 bases between them. This CDR3 has 13 amino acids. The chain's CDR3 is CASSLRGNYGYTF. The CDR3 nucleotides are TGTGCCAGCAGCTTACGAGGCAACTATGGCTACACCTTC.

The V gene is TRBV2, the J gene TRBJ2-7; the match to TRBD1 covers 7 bases. The CDR3 contains 15 residues. CDR1 is SNHLY and CDR2 is FYNNEI in the germline V gene. The junction had 7 bases not matched to a gene; V was cut back by 5 bases and J by 0 bases. CDR3 DNA sequence: TGTGCCAGCAGTCAGCAACAGGGGAGCTCCTACGAGCAGTACTTC. Translation gives CASSQQQGSSYEQYF.

This clone occurred once. This chain links TRBV6-1 with TRBJ1-3; maybe TRBD1 (6 bases). CDR3 size: 13 residues. Germline CDR1 MNHNS, CDR2 SASEGT. V was cut by 5 bases and J by 5 bases, with 10 bases left in between. The CDR3 sequence is CASSTGQRNTIYF. The CDR3 DNA sequence: TGTGCCAGCAGTACCGGACAGCGAAACACCATATATTTT.